A selection of T cell receptor beta chains follows, all from one sample in a study of T cell responses to AZD1222 COVID-19 vaccine. Data came from immunoSEQ multiplex PCR; TCRdb stores just in-frame clones and leaves some out. The sample carries 95,000 to 150,000 clones, roughly 88% recorded once. This specimen was peripheral blood, taken on day 0 of AZD1222 vaccination. The source is an adult in good health. Each CDR3 is given with its conserved first and last residue. D genes are given only for firm matches. Only some rows state a clone size, as once, few, many or a class for expanded clones.

D: NA; size: NA; J: TRBJ1-2; V: TRBV12-3/TRBV12-4; DNA: TGTGCCAGCAGTTTGAATCGGGACTATGGCTACACCTTC; CDR3: CASSLNRDYGYTF
D: TRBD1; size: NA; J: TRBJ1-5; V: TRBV3-1/TRBV3-2; DNA: TGTGCCAGCAGCTCCGGGACAGGGGGCTATAGCAATCAGCCCCAGCATTTT; CDR3: CASSSGTGGYSNQPQHF
D: NA; size: NA; J: TRBJ1-1; V: TRBV7-2; DNA: TGTGCCAGCAGCCGGGGGGGGAACACTGAAGCTTTCTTT; CDR3: CASSRGGNTEAFF
D: TRBD2; size: once; J: TRBJ2-1; V: TRBV19; DNA: TGTGCCAGTAGTATAGATGGTAGCGGGAACAATGAGCAGTTCTTC; CDR3: CASSIDGSGNNEQFF
D: TRBD1; size: NA; J: TRBJ1-2; V: TRBV18; DNA: TGTGCCAGCTCACTCACCGGAACAGGGGAAGGCTACACCTTC; CDR3: CASSLTGTGEGYTF
D: TRBD1; size: NA; J: TRBJ2-5; V: TRBV6-5; DNA: TGTGCCAGCAGGACAGGGATACCAACGGAGACCCAGTACTTC; CDR3: CASRTGIPTETQYF
D: NA; size: NA; J: TRBJ1-6; V: TRBV19; DNA: TGTGCCAGTGGTGCCAATTCACCCCTCCACTTT; CDR3: CASGANSPLHF
D: NA; size: NA; J: TRBJ2-7; V: TRBV27; DNA: TGTGCCAGCAGTTCTAGGAGGCTCGTCCACGAGCAGTACTTC; CDR3: CASSSRRLVHEQYF
D: TRBD1; size: NA; J: TRBJ2-2; V: TRBV4-3; DNA: TGCGCCAGCAGCCTCAACAGGGGGCAGGACACCGGGGAGCTGTTTTTT; CDR3: CASSLNRGQDTGELFF
D: NA; size: NA; J: TRBJ1-4; V: TRBV9; DNA: TGTGCCAGCAGCGTATTCGATGCAACTAATGAAAAACTGTTTTTT; CDR3: CASSVFDATNEKLFF
D: TRBD2; size: NA; J: TRBJ2-2; V: TRBV4-1; DNA: TGCGCCAGCAGCCCGGGGGGAGAAGGGGAATACACCGGGGAGCTGTTTTTT; CDR3: CASSPGGEGEYTGELFF
D: TRBD1; size: NA; J: TRBJ1-2; V: TRBV6-6; DNA: TGTGCCAGCAGTTACTCCGGGGGGACAGGGGAGACCTTC; CDR3: CASSYSGGTGETF
D: NA; size: NA; J: TRBJ2-7; V: TRBV4-3; DNA: TGCGCCAGCAGCCAAGACACAGGGTTCTCCTACGAGCAGTACTTC; CDR3: CASSQDTGFSYEQYF
D: TRBD1; size: NA; J: TRBJ1-6; V: TRBV7-2; DNA: TGTGCCAGCAGCTCTCCCAGGGGGATATCAGAATCACCCCTCCACTTT; CDR3: CASSSPRGISESPLHF
D: NA; size: NA; J: TRBJ1-2; V: TRBV15; DNA: TGTGCCACCAGCAGAGAGGGGACGGGAGGCTACACCTTC; CDR3: CATSREGTGGYTF